Listed here are 20 T cell receptor beta chains from one sample, sequenced in a study of cytomegalovirus exposure and HLA in healthy donors. A multiplex PCR was run with 60 Vbeta primers and 13 Jbeta primers. Data came from immunoSEQ multiplex PCR; TCRdb stores just in-frame clones and leaves some out. The repertoire holds about 160,000 clones, with about 77% as singletons. The sample consisted of PBMCs. The source of these receptors is a male donor in good health and CMV-seropositive.

CDR3 in amino acids: CASSPVSGGPRTYEQYF. Here the CDR3 DNA reads TGTGCCAGCAGCCCCGTTTCGGGGGGCCCAAGGACCTACGAGCAGTACTTC. The rearrangement uses TRBV5-4 and TRBJ2-7; tentative D call: TRBD2 (7 bases). Germline lookup yields CDR1 SGHNT and CDR2 YYREEE (reference sequence). Trimming left V 4 bases short and J 2 bases short, with 22 bases between. The CDR3 is 17 residues long. The entire variable domain, with the rest obtained from reference TRBV5-4 and TRBJ2-7, is as follows: ETGVTQSPTHLIKTRGQQVTLRCSSQSGHNTVSWYQQALGQGPQFIFQYYREEENGRGNFPPRFSGLQFPNYSSELNVNALELDDSALYLCASSPVSGGPRTYEQYFGPGTRLTVT.

This chain uses TRBV9 with TRBJ1-1; 7 bases agree with TRBD1. V trimming: 1 base; J trimming: 3 bases; junction bases outside the gene matches: 6. Germline loops: CDR1 SGDLS, CDR2 YYNGEE. This CDR3 region has 15 residues. The CDR3 sequence is CASSVSRQGDTEAFF. The CDR3 DNA is TGTGCCAGCAGCGTAAGCCGTCAGGGGGACACTGAAGCTTTCTTT.

The rearrangement links TRBV9 to TRBJ2-5, with D perhaps TRBD2 (5 bases). This CDR3 is 14 amino acids long. Trimming left V 0 bases short and J 3 bases short, with 9 bases between. The germline V gene has CDR1 SGDLS and CDR2 YYNGEE. Here the CDR3 reads CASSVDLGEETQYF. CDR3 DNA sequence: TGTGCCAGCAGCGTAGATCTGGGAGAAGAGACCCAGTACTTC.

The chain employs TRBV5-1 and TRBJ2-7, with TRBD1 identical over 8 bases. The germline gives CDR1 SGHRS, CDR2 YFSETQ. The CDR3 consists of 18 residues. V dropped 4 bases and J dropped 4; count of bases not matched to a gene: 19. This CDR3 is CASSLGLRDRGLRYEQYF. In DNA form, the CDR3 reads TGCGCCAGCAGCCTGGGATTGAGAGACAGGGGTTTAAGGTACGAGCAGTACTTC.

For this clone: A read error may produce the germline difference seen at one junction end. This chain connects TRBV5-6 to TRBJ2-7, with D perhaps TRBD1 (5 bases). Germline-derived CDR1 and CDR2 are SGHDT and YYEEEE. The CDR3 has 13 amino acids. The DNA for the CDR3 is TGTGCCAGCAGCTTGACACCGGACGGATTGGGGCGATTC. It codes for CASSLTPDGLGRF.

This clone was detected a few times. The CDR3 sequence is CASSAWDRAYEQYF. CDR3 nucleotides: TGTGCCAGCAGCGCCTGGGACAGGGCGTACGAGCAGTACTTC. The chain links TRBV9 to TRBJ2-7; 9 nucleotides match TRBD1. The V segment lost 3 bases and the J segment 4 bases; nucleotides outside the gene matches: 5. The CDR3 length is 14 residues. CDR1 and CDR2 (germline): SGDLS, YYNGEE.

The chain carries TRBV5-1 and TRBJ2-7, with a tentative D call TRBD2 (5 bases). Germline CDR1 reads SGHRS; CDR2 reads YFSETQ. Trimming stripped 4 bases from V and 0 bases from J, with 17 bases between. This CDR3 has 16 residues. The CDR3 coding sequence is TGCGCCAGCAGCGGTAGTCGGGAAGGTTACTCCTACGAGCAGTACTTC. It yields the protein CASSGSREGYSYEQYF.

V is TRBV9 and J is TRBJ1-1; possibly TRBD1 for D (6 bases). The CDR3 contains 14 residues. The V end was cut by 4 bases, the J end by 4 bases, with 14 bases between. Germline assignment: CDR1 SGDLS and CDR2 YYNGEE. This chain's CDR3 is CASSLTGSGTEAFF. The CDR3 DNA is TGTGCCAGCAGCCTCACAGGGTCCGGCACTGAAGCTTTCTTT.

The chain carries TRBV5-6 and TRBJ2-1; 9 nucleotides align to TRBD1. The V segment lost 1 base and the J segment 7 bases; nucleotides outside the gene matches: 6. The CDR3 is 15 amino acids. Germline CDR1 and CDR2: SGHDT and YYEEEE. The CDR3 DNA reads TGTGCCAGCAGCTTGTGGGACAGGGAAGTAAATGAGCAGTTCTTC. Translated: CASSLWDREVNEQFF.

The V gene is TRBV29-1, the J gene TRBJ1-1; maybe TRBD1 (5 bases). Germline V CDR1 and CDR2: SQVTM, ANQGSEA. This CDR3 has 13 amino acids. V was trimmed by 6 bases and J by 1 base, leaving 12 bases between them. The CDR3 protein is CSVASGGNTEAFF. The DNA of the CDR3 is TGCAGCGTCGCCTCCGGGGGGAACACTGAAGCTTTCTTT.

The V and J genes are TRBV5-1 and TRBJ2-7; TRBD1 matches at 9 bases. J lost 5 bases, V lost 5 bases, and 11 bases had no gene match. The CDR3 length is 15 residues. Germline loops: CDR1 SGHRS, CDR2 YFSETQ. CDR3: CASRGQGRIGNEQYF. The CDR3 DNA is TGCGCCAGCAGGGGACAGGGAAGGATTGGCAACGAGCAGTACTTC.

The chain carries TRBV30 and TRBJ2-7; TRBD2 is a possible D gene (6 bases). This CDR3 comprises 15 residues. Between the trimmed V and J ends, which lost 2 bases and 0 bases, there was a span of 14 bases. CDR1 GTSNPN and CDR2 SVGIG come from the germline V gene (reference sequence). DNA for the CDR3: TGTGCCTGGAGTCGGAGGGTCAGGAGCTCCTACGAGCAGTACTTC. Its translation is CAWSRRVRSSYEQYF.

This clone appeared once. The rearrangement links TRBV4-3 to TRBJ2-1, with 7 bases lining up with TRBD2. Germline CDR1 and CDR2: LGHNA and YSLEER. V was clipped by 0 bases and J by 10 bases; unmatched bases: 6. This CDR3 comprises 14 residues. This CDR3 reads CASSQDAGAGEQFF. Here the CDR3 DNA reads TGCGCCAGCAGCCAAGATGCGGGAGCGGGGGAGCAGTTCTTC.

The gene calls are TRBV5-3 and TRBJ1-2; 7 positions match TRBD1. TRBV5-3 is classed as an ORF, of uncertain function. CDR3 length equals 14 residues. The trim removed 4 bases at V and 4 bases at J, leaving 7 bases unmatched. CDR3 in amino acids: CARSIDRVGYGYTF. DNA of the CDR3: TGTGCCAGAAGCATAGACAGGGTCGGCTATGGCTACACCTTC.

Remarks on this clone: This same CDR3 is encoded by further DNA sequences in the sample. CDR3 sequence (DNA): TGTGCCAGCAGCCTCAACAGGGCCATGAACACTGAAGCTTTCTTT. Its translation is CASSLNRAMNTEAFF. This rearrangement joins TRBV7-2 to TRBJ1-1; possibly TRBD1 for D (6 bases). This CDR3 contains 15 residues. The V and J ends lost 5 bases and 0 bases respectively, with 13 bases between them. Germline V gene data show CDR1 as SGHTA and CDR2 as FQGNSA.

The chain links TRBV6-1 to TRBJ2-7; 10 nucleotides align to TRBD2. Germline-derived CDR1 and CDR2 are MNHNS and SASEGT. CDR3 length equals 14 residues. V gave up 4 bases and J gave up 6 bases; unmatched junction bases: 6. The CDR3 nucleotides are TGTGCCAGCAGTGTCGGTCTAGCGGGGGTCGAGCAGTACTTC. This translates into CASSVGLAGVEQYF.

The table lists this clone with a few counts. V is TRBV4-1 and J is TRBJ2-7, with 13 bases aligning to TRBD2. CDR1 is MGHRA and CDR2 is YSYEKL in the germline V gene. The CDR3 is 16 residues long. The V segment lost 4 bases and the J segment 0 bases; nucleotides outside the gene matches: 3. This CDR3 reads CASSPRLAGGSYEQYF. The CDR3, as DNA: TGCGCCAGCAGCCCTCGACTAGCGGGGGGCTCCTACGAGCAGTACTTC.

CDR3 sequence (DNA): TGTGCCAGCAGCAGGACAGGGAACAACGAGCAGTACTTC. Its translation is CASSRTGNNEQYF. The V call is TRBV6-5, the J call TRBJ2-7; 8 nucleotides align to TRBD1. The CDR3 has 13 amino acids. Looked up from germline, CDR1 is MNHEY and CDR2 is SVGAGI. V dropped 6 bases and J dropped 5; count of bases not matched to a gene: 6.

The V and J genes are TRBV4-1 and TRBJ1-6; possible D gene TRBD1, 6 bases. Germline-derived CDR1 and CDR2 are MGHRA and YSYEKL. Trimming stripped 1 base from V and 7 bases from J, with 8 bases between. The CDR3 contains 14 residues. In nucleotides, the CDR3 is TGCGCCAGCAGCCAAGTAACAGGGAATTCACCCCTCCACTTT. Translated, it gives CASSQVTGNSPLHF.

The CDR3 sequence: CASSPLVGENTEAFF. CDR3 coding DNA: TGTGCCAGCTCACCACTGGTAGGGGAGAACACTGAAGCTTTCTTT. The rearrangement joins TRBV18 to TRBJ1-1, with a weak D call TRBD1 (5 bases). V was clipped by 1 base and J by 1 base, with 10 bases between them. Germline V gene sequence: CDR1 KGHSH, CDR2 LQKENI. The CDR3 loop spans 15 amino acids.